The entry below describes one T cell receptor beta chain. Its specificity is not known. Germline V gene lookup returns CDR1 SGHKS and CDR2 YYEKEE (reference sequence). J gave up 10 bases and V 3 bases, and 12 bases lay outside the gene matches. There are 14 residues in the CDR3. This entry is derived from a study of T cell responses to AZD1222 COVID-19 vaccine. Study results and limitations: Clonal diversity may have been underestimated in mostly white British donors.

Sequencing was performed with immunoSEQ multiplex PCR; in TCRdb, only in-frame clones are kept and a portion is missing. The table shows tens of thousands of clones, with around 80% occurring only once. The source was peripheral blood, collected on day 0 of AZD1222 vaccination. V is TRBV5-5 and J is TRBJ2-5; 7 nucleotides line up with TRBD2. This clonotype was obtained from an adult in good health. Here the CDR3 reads CASSWGGEGSLQYF. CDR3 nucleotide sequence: TGTGCCAGCAGCTGGGGAGGGGAGGGGAGCCTCCAGTACTTC.